A selection of T cell receptor beta chains follows, all from one sample in a study of shared clonotypes between healthy human individuals. Clones were read by immunoSEQ multiplex PCR, and TCRdb kept only the in-frame ones, dropping some. This table has around 2.1 million clones, roughly 91% appearing once. Sequencing was done on a sample of naive CD8+ T cells from PBMCs. The receptor source for this set is a young man in good health. Some clones in this sample may be carry-over from other donors' samples. Both conserved end residues are part of each CDR3.

TRBV7-8	CASSSQRKGQPQHF
TRBV7-9	CASSPWTPRTYEQYF
TRBV7-9	CASSLAGRIGEQYF
TRBV18	CASSPPGRGGYTF
TRBV27	CASSSPGLIRYEQYF
TRBV27	CASSSITLTGPNYGYTF
TRBV19	CASSGQGEAFF
TRBV19	CASMGTYYEQYF
TRBV4-1	CASSPLETAASYEQYF
TRBV6-5	CASSYMGLNEKLFF
TRBV27	CASSPTRWVTEAFF
TRBV5-1	CASSLSAVGLGYTF
TRBV28	CASRFGFLEQFF
TRBV4-2	CASSPSSRGEDYEQYF
TRBV7-6	CASSLAPETEAFF
TRBV30	CAWSVFPPGQGRNIQYF
TRBV19	CASSDRARGGYTF
TRBV7-6	CASSLGARGETQYF
TRBV7-6	CASSQELWDKQFF
TRBV14	CASSQKEGILGYTF
TRBV7-9	CASSLGRYEQYF
TRBV25-1	CASSEGGRGNTEAFF
TRBV10-3	CAIRDNREQFF
TRBV30	CAWDRRENYNSPLHF
TRBV30	CAWRKGTGWQPQHF
TRBV19	CASSMETPLGTSGHNEQFF
TRBV5-6	CASHDRGNEKLFF
TRBV5-8	CASSLAMWDTMNTEAFF
TRBV2	CASSEVAGGGTGELFF
TRBV14	CASSQGSEQYF
TRBV30	CAWSVSGPTEAFF
TRBV28	CASSLAQGLMNTEAFF
TRBV7-8	CASSPLGVPLSAYEQYF
TRBV28	CASSQSHYSNQPQHF
TRBV11-3	CASSRSGTIIYNEQFF
TRBV9	CASSVGTGVNNEQFF
TRBV5-8	CASAGLGSSYNEQFF
TRBV7-2	CASSLEAFSGNTIYF
TRBV4-2	CASSQDPGLGTSGRSTDTQYF
TRBV14	CASSQYITGGASDTQYF
TRBV27	CASSIRPGTSWELFF
TRBV9	CASSIGLAEYNEQFF
TRBV4-2	CASSQDSASGSHEQFF
TRBV27	CASSPLLLAGGEETQYF
TRBV27	CASSPPGNYGYTF
TRBV9	CASSTAGGLGEKLFF
TRBV7-9	CASSLTDRGFRETQYF
TRBV28	CASSPLGQGPPNYGYTF
TRBV10-3	CAIRGTSGRAPADTQYF
TRBV11-2	CASSWTGGPNTEAFF
TRBV7-2	CASSLGTRTSQETQYF
TRBV19	CASQYNPPDYGYTF
TRBV29-1	CSVRGFGTEAFF
TRBV28	CASRTRDSWGNQPQHF
TRBV6-5	CASSYSWGYEQYF
TRBV10-3	CAISRRDRGYGYTF
TRBV5-1	CASSLGRLRSETQYF